This TCR beta chain was identified in a study of cytomegalovirus exposure and HLA in healthy donors. Study conclusions and caveats: Earlier results showed most TCR beta V segments being productive about 90% or about 30% of the time.

A multiplex PCR was run with 60 Vbeta primers and 13 Jbeta primers. Assay: immunoSEQ multiplex PCR; the TCRdb copy retains only in-frame clones and omits some. Of some 180,000 clones in the sample, 79% are singletons; the top ten hold 4.4%. J was trimmed by 6 bases and V by 5 bases; bases with no gene match: 6. The CDR3 sequence is 13 residues long. The germline gives CDR1 MNHEY, CDR2 SVGAGI. Concerning this clone: The antigen remains undetermined.

The chain recombines TRBV6-5 with TRBJ1-2; 7 bases map to TRBD1. This receptor was taken from a woman younger than 45 in good health and CMV-seropositive. Specimen: PBMCs. The CDR3 DNA sequence: TGTGCCAGCAGTCGCCAGGGGGTGCATGGCTACACCTTC. Translated, it gives CASSRQGVHGYTF.